Sequencing of this TCR beta chain was carried out in a study of shared clonotypes between healthy human individuals. V gave up 4 bases and J gave up 1 base; unmatched junction bases: 7. Germline loops: CDR1 SGHVS, CDR2 FQNEAQ. The CDR3 totals 15 residues. TCRdb's copy holds only in-frame clones and misses some; the assay was immunoSEQ multiplex PCR. The sample consists of hundreds of thousands of clones, 70% to 80% of them appearing once. Unsorted samples used some 90 million PBMCs for genomic DNA. The sequence derives from a middle-aged woman in good health. Some clones in this sample may be carry-over from other donors' samples. The chain couples TRBV7-8 to TRBJ2-7, with 7 bases that match TRBD2. The sequenced material came from PBMCs. The CDR3 protein is CASSSTRGESYEQYF. CDR3 nucleotides: TGTGCCAGCAGCTCCACTCGGGGGGAGTCCTACGAGCAGTACTTC.